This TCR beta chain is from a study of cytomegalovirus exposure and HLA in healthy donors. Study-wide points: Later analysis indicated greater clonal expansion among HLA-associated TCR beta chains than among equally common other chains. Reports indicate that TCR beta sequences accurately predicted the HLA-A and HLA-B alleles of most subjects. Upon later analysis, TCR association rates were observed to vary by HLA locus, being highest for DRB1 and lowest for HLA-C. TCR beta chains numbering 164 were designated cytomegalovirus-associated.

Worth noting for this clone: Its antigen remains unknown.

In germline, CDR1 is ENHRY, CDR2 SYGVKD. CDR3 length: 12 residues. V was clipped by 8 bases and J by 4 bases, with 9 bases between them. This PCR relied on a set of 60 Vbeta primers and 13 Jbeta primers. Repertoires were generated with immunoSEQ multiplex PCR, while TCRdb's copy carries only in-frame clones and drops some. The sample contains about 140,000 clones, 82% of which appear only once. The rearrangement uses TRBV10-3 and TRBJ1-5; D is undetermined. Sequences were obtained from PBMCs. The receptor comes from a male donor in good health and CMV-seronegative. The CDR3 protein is CAIGKENQPQHF. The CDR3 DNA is TGTGCCATCGGAAAGGAGAATCAGCCCCAGCATTTT.